Here is one T cell receptor beta chain with its context. The table came from immunoSEQ multiplex PCR; TCRdb's copy has only in-frame clones and leaves some out. Here the sample spans some 490,000 clones, about 88% being singletons. These data come from a study of blood T cell repertoires in COVID-19. The sample consisted of PBMCs or T cells enriched from blood (not recorded which). The TCR comes from a woman in her sixties who had recovered from COVID-19.

DNA of the CDR3: TGTGCCAGCCAGATGGACAGCGTCTATAATTCACCCCTCCACTTT. It is translated as CASQMDSVYNSPLHF. The chain carries TRBV6-5 and TRBJ1-6, with D possibly being TRBD1 (6 bases). The CDR3 runs 15 residues. From germline, CDR1 is MNHEY and CDR2 SVGAGI. Between the trimmed V and J ends, which lost 8 bases and 3 bases, there was a span of 14 bases.